These 4 T cell receptor beta chains were sequenced from one sample in a study of identical twins. TCRdb reprocessed the 5' RACE reads with MiXCR, giving one entry per CDR3 protein. The sample lists around 690,000 distinct CDR3 sequences; about 20% were seen once. The same sample was also used in a study of T cells expressing NK-cell markers.

Sequenced sample: PBMCs. The receptors derive from a woman between 18 and 30 years old in good health.

The V call is TRBV7-6, the J call TRBJ2-2; D gene uncertain. V was shortened by 2 bases and J by 2 bases, with 12 bases between the two germline ends. This CDR3 has 16 amino acids. Germline lookup yields CDR1 SGHVS and CDR2 FNYEAQ. The CDR3 loop is CASSLSTKLNTGELFF. DNA for the CDR3: TGTGCCAGCAGCTTATCGACCAAGCTTAACACCGGGGAGCTGTTTTTT.

This clonotype was seen ten or more times. The rearrangement joins TRBV6-1 to TRBJ1-5, with TRBD1 matching over 10 bases. There are 16 residues in the CDR3. After removal of 5 bases from V and 7 bases from J, the junction contained 11 bases not matched to a gene. Germline V gene lookup returns CDR1 MNHNS and CDR2 SASEGT. Written as DNA, the CDR3 is TGTGCCAGCAGTCTTCGACAGGGGGCGGCGGGACAGCCCCAGCATTTT. Protein sequence: CASSLRQGAAGQPQHF.

This clonotype was seen a handful of times. This chain uses TRBV15 with TRBJ2-2, with 14 bases matching TRBD2. The CDR3 loop spans 18 amino acids. Germline V lookup: CDR1 LNHNV, CDR2 YYDKDF (reference sequence). V gave up 1 base and J gave up 2 bases; unmatched junction bases: 3. The DNA for the CDR3 is TGTGCCACCAGCAGAGGCGGACTAGCGGGAGGAAACACCGGGGAGCTGTTTTTT. Its translation is CATSRGGLAGGNTGELFF.

This sequence joins TRBV20-1 and TRBJ2-7, with D unresolved. This CDR3 has 11 amino acids. Trimming took 5 bases from V and 4 from J, leaving 9 bases between them. Germline V gene data show CDR1 as DFQATT and CDR2 as SNEGSKA (reference sequence). CDR3 nucleotides: TGCAGTGCTGCGAATGAATACGAGCAGTACTTC. Translating gives CSAANEYEQYF.